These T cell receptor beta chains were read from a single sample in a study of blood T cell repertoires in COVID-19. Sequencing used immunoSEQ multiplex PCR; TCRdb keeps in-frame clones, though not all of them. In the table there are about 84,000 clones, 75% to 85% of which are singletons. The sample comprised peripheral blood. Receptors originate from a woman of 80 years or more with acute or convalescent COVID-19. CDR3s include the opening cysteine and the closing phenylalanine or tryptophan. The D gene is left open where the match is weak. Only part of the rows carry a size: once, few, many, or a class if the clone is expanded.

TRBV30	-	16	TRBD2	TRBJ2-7	TGTGCCTGGCGAGGGACTAGCGGGGCGGTCTCCTACGAGCAGTACTTC	CAWRGTSGAVSYEQYF
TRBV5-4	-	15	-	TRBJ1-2	TGTGCCAGCAGCTTGTCGAGTACTTCTAACTATGGCTACACCTTC	CASSLSSTSNYGYTF
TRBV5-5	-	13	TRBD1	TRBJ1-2	TGTGCCAGCAGCTGGGGACAGGGGTACGGCTACACCTTC	CASSWGQGYGYTF
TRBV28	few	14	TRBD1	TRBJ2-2	TGTGCCACCTTGGGACAGTGGAACACCGGGGAGCTGTTTTTT	CATLGQWNTGELFF
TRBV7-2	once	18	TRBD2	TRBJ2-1	TGTGCCAGCAGCTTAGGCCCGCCCGGGACTAGCGGGAGAGATGAGCAGTTCTTC	CASSLGPPGTSGRDEQFF
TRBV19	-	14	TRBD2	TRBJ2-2	TGTGCCACATCTACCGGGGGGGACACCGGGGAGCTGTTTTTT	CATSTGGDTGELFF
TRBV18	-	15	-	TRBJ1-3	TGTGCCAGCTCACCACCGGGTAGGAGTGGAAACACCATATATTTT	CASSPPGRSGNTIYF
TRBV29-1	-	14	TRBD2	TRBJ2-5	TGCAGCGCTAATGGACTAGCGGCCCAAGAGACCCAGTACTTC	CSANGLAAQETQYF
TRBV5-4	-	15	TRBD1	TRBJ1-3	TGTGCCAGCAGCTTTGGGGGACAGGGGACAAACACCATATATTTT	CASSFGGQGTNTIYF
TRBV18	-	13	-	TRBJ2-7	TGTGCCAGCTCACCACGACACGGCTACGAGCAGTACTTC	CASSPRHGYEQYF
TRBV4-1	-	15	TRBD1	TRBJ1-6	TGCGCCAGCAGCCAACAACAGGGACAGGATTCACCCCTCCACTTT	CASSQQQGQDSPLHF
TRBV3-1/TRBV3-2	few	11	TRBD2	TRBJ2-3	TGTGCCAGCAGCCAAGGGACTAGCCAATATTTT	CASSQGTSQYF
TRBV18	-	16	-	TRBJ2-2	TGTGCCAGCTCACCACCGATCTGGGGAGGAACCGGGGAGCTGTTTTTT	CASSPPIWGGTGELFF
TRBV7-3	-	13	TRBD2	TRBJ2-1	TGTGCCAGCAGCCGCGGACTAGCCAATGAGCAGTTCTTC	CASSRGLANEQFF
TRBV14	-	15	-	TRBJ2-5	TGTGCCAGCAGTCCCGACTCTGGCTCCTGGGAGACCCAGTACTTC	CASSPDSGSWETQYF
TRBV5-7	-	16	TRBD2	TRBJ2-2	TGTGCCAGCAGCTGGGGACTAGCGGGAGCGGGCGGGGAGCTGTTTTTT	CASSWGLAGAGGELFF
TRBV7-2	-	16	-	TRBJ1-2	TGTGCCAGCAGCGAACAACACCAGCGAGCTAACTATGGCTACACCTTC	CASSEQHQRANYGYTF
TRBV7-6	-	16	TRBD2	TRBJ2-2	TGTGCCAGCAGCCCTTCTAGCGGGGGGGACACCGGGGAGCTGTTTTTT	CASSPSSGGDTGELFF
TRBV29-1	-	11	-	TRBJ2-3	TGCAGCGTTGTGGCTGGCAATACGCAGTATTTT	CSVVAGNTQYF
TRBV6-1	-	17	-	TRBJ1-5	TGTGCCAGCAGTGAAGAGTTGGTTGGACATTTTAATAAGCCCCAGCATTTT	CASSEELVGHFNKPQHF
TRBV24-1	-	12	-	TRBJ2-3	TGTGCCACCAGTAGCCCCACAGATACGCAGTATTTT	CATSSPTDTQYF
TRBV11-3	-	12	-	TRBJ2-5	TGTGCCAGCAGCTTAGTCGCGGAGACCCAGTACTTC	CASSLVAETQYF
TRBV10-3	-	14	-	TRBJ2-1	TGTGCCATCAGTGCGACTGGTGGGTACAATGAGCAGTTCTTC	CAISATGGYNEQFF
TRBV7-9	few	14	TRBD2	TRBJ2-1	TGTGCCAGCATCGAACTAGCGGGGTACAATGAGCAGTTCTTC	CASIELAGYNEQFF
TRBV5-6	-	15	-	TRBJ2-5	TGTGCCAGCAGCTTGGGGCCAGGGAGGTCGGAGACCCAGTACTTC	CASSLGPGRSETQYF